This T cell receptor (beta chain) was profiled in a study of breast tumors, draining lymph nodes, adjacent tissues. TCRdb redid the calling of the multiplex PCR reads with MiXCR, one entry per CDR3 protein. Found here are about 100,000 distinct CDR3 sequences, around 20% of them singletons; the top ten hold 1% to 1.5%. With regard to this clonotype: A read error may explain this, as a much larger clone is one base away.

Axillary draining lymph nodes of breast cancer patients supplied the node samples. From germline, CDR1 is SGHRS and CDR2 YFSETQ. CDR3 length equals 15 residues. The chain employs TRBV5-1 and TRBJ1-4; a weak D match, TRBD1 (6 bases). The TCR originated in a female donor with breast cancer. Some clones in this sample may be carry-over from other donors' samples. The sample comprised axillary lymph node tissue. The CDR3 is CASSERTATNEKPFF. CDR3 in DNA: TGCGCCAGCAGCGAGCGGACAGCAACTAATGAAAAACCGTTTTTT.